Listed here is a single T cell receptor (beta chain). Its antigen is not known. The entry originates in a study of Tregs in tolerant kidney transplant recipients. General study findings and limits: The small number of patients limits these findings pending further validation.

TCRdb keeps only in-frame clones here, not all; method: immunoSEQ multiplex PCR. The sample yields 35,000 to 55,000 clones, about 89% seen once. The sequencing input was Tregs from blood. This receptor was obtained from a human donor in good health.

The CDR3 DNA follows: TGTGCCAGCAGCACCCGGGCAGGGAGGGAAGCTTTCTTT. This codes for CASSTRAGREAFF. The chain combines TRBV9 with TRBJ1-1, with D possibly TRBD1 on 5 matching bases. The CDR3 totals 13 residues. Looked up from germline, CDR1 is SGDLS and CDR2 is YYNGEE. V was shortened by 4 bases and J by 8 bases, with 15 bases between the two germline ends.